Listed below are T cell receptor beta chains from one sample, sequenced in a study of beta chain features in type 1 diabetes. The table came from immunoSEQ multiplex PCR; TCRdb's copy has only in-frame clones and leaves some out. The sample consists of under 250,000 clones, 25% to 30% of them appearing once. Sequencing used central memory CD4+ T cells from blood. These receptors were collected from a man aged 25-45 years in good health. CDR3s include the opening cysteine and the closing phenylalanine or tryptophan. The D gene is left open where the match is weak. Some rows have no size entry. The others give once, few or many, or a class for an expanded clone.

>TRBD2|TRBV4-3|.|15|TRBJ2-7
TGCGCCAGCAGCCAAAAAAGCGGGAGAAGTTACGAGCAGTACTTC
CASSQKSGRSYEQYF
>TRBD1|TRBV5-1|.|15|TRBJ2-7
TGCGCCAGCAGCTTGGAGGGACAGGGTGTGAACGAGCAGTACTTC
CASSLEGQGVNEQYF
>.|TRBV14|.|17|TRBJ1-1
TGTGCCAGCAGCCGGAAGGGTCCGGGGGGCTCGAACACTGAAGCTTTCTTT
CASSRKGPGGSNTEAFF
>TRBD1|TRBV6-5|.|16|TRBJ2-1
TGTGCCAGCAGTTACCTCACAGGGGGCGCCTACAATGAGCAGTTCTTC
CASSYLTGGAYNEQFF
>.|TRBV5-4|few|14|TRBJ2-3
TGTGCCAGCAGCTTGGTACAGAGCACAGATACGCAGTATTTT
CASSLVQSTDTQYF
>.|TRBV18|many|14|TRBJ2-4
TGTGCCAGCTCAGCTCGGGGCGATGGAAACATTCAGTACTTC
CASSARGDGNIQYF
>.|TRBV30|few|15|TRBJ1-2
TGTGCCTGGAGTGGGGGAGGACAGAACAACTATGGCTACACCTTC
CAWSGGGQNNYGYTF
>.|TRBV29-1|.|11|TRBJ2-7
TGCAGCGTTCAGGGGTCCTACGAGCAGTACTTC
CSVQGSYEQYF
>.|TRBV7-9|.|14|TRBJ2-1
TGTGCCAGCAGCTTAACCCAGGGTAGCAATGAGCAGTTCTTC
CASSLTQGSNEQFF
>TRBD1|TRBV29-1|.|16|TRBJ1-2
TGCAGCGCCTTTAAGGGAGCGGGACAGGTTAACTATGGCTACACCTTC
CSAFKGAGQVNYGYTF
>.|TRBV5-1|.|14|TRBJ1-3
TGCGCCAGCAGCCCCGGATACTCTGGAAACACCATATATTTT
CASSPGYSGNTIYF
>.|TRBV19|.|13|TRBJ1-1
TGTGCCAGTAGTTCTCAGGGTGGCACTGAAGCTTTCTTT
CASSSQGGTEAFF
>TRBD2|TRBV5-1|.|14|TRBJ2-1
TGCGCCAGCAGCCTGGGACTAGCGGGATCCGAGCAGTTCTTC
CASSLGLAGSEQFF
>.|TRBV30|many|16|TRBJ1-2
TGTGCCTGGAGCGCCCGGTCGACTTCGGGTTGGTATGGCTACACCTTC
CAWSARSTSGWYGYTF
>TRBD1|TRBV27|few|16|TRBJ2-6
TGTGCCAGCGGGACAGTGGCTCGCGGTGGGGCCAACGTCCTGACTTTC
CASGTVARGGANVLTF
>.|TRBV2|few|13|TRBJ2-1
TGTGCCAGCAGTCGCGAGGGGGGCTATGAGCAGTTCTTC
CASSREGGYEQFF
>.|TRBV20-1|few|10|TRBJ2-5
TGCAGTGTTGCTCAAGAGACCCAGTACTTC
CSVAQETQYF
>.|TRBV28|.|13|TRBJ2-7
TGTGCCCTCGGGGGCGACGGTCCCTACGAGCAGTACTTC
CALGGDGPYEQYF
>.|TRBV18|few|13|TRBJ2-7
TGTGCCAGCTCACCACAGCAGGGGAACGAGCAGTACTTC
CASSPQQGNEQYF
>.|TRBV11-2|few|16|TRBJ2-6
TGTGCCAGCAGCTTAGATCGCTGGGCTGGGGCCAACGTCCTGACTTTC
CASSLDRWAGANVLTF
>.|TRBV28|.|14|TRBJ2-5
TGTGCCAGCAGTTTCGCGGGGCTCCAAGAGACCCAGTACTTC
CASSFAGLQETQYF
>.|TRBV18|.|14|TRBJ1-2
TGTGCCAGCTCCCACTCGGCCGATAACTATGGCTACACCTTC
CASSHSADNYGYTF